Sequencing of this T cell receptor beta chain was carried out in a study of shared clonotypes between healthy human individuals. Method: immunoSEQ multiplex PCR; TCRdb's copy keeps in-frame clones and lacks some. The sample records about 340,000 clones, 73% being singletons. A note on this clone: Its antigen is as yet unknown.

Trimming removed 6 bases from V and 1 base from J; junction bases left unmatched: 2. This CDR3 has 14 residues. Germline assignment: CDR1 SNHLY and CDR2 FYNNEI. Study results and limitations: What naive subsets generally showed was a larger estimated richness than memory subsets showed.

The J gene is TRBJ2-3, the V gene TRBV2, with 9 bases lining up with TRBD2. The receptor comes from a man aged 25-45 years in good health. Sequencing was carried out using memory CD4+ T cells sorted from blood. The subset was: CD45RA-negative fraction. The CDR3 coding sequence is TGTGCCAGCAGCTGGACTAGCGGCACAGATACGCAGTATTTT. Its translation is CASSWTSGTDTQYF.